This T cell receptor (beta chain) was recorded in a study of neurological immune-mediated disorders. Overall study findings and caveats: TCR clonal expansion peaked in HTLV-1-associated myelopathy patients and was lowest in multiple sclerosis patients. Expanded clones shared no identical CDR3 amino acid sequences across subjects, which suggested private TCR-beta repertoires in all groups.

V lost 3 bases, J lost 4 bases, and 6 bases stayed unmatched. The V gene's germline CDR1 is SGDLS and CDR2 YYNGEE. The CDR3 spans 15 residues. With 10-nucleotide random UMIs included, cDNA was synthesized by 5'RACE. TCRdb recomputed calls from the 5' RACE reads with MiXCR, one row per CDR3 protein. The table records more than 13,000 distinct CDR3 sequences, 6% to 8% of them present only once. This clonotype was observed at least ten times. Its antigen is unknown. The sequence came from a woman aged 40 to 49 in good health. The sequenced sample consisted of CD8+ T cells from blood. J is TRBJ2-7 and V is TRBV9; 11 bases agree with TRBD2. The CDR3 protein is CASSATGLAGYEQYF. CDR3 nucleotides: TGTGCCAGCAGCGCAACTGGACTAGCGGGTTACGAGCAGTACTTC.